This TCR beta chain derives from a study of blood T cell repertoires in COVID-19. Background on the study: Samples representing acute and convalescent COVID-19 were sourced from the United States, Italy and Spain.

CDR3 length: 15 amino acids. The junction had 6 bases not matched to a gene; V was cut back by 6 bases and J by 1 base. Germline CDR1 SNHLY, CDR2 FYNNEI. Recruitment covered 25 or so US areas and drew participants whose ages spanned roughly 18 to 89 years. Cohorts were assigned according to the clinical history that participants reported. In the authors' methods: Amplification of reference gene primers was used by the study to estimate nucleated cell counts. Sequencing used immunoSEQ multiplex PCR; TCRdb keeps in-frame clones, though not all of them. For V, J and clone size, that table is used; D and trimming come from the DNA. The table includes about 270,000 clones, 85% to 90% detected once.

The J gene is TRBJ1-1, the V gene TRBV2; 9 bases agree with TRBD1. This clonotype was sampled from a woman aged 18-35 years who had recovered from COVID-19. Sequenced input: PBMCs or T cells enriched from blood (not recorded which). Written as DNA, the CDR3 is TGTGCCAGCAGACCACAGGGGGCTGGGAACACTGAAGCTTTCTTT. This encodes CASRPQGAGNTEAFF.